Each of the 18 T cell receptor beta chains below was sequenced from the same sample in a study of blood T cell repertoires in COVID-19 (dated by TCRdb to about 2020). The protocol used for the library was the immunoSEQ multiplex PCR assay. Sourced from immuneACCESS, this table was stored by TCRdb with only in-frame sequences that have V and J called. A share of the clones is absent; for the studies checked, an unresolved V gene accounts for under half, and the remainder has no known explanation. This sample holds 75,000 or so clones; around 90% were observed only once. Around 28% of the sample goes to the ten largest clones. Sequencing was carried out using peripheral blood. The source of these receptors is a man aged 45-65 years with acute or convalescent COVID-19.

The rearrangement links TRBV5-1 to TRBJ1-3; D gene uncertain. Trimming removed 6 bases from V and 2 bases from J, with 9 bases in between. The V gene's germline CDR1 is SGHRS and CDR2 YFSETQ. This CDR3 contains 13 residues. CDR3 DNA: TGCGCCAGCACCACAGCTACTGGAAACACCATATATTTT. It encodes CASTTATGNTIYF.

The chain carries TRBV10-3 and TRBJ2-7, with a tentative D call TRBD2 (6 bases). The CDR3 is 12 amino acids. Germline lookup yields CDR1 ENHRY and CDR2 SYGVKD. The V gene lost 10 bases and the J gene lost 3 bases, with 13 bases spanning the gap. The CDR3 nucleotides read TGTGCCACCCGGACGGAGGGCTACGAGCAGTACTTC. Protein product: CATRTEGYEQYF.

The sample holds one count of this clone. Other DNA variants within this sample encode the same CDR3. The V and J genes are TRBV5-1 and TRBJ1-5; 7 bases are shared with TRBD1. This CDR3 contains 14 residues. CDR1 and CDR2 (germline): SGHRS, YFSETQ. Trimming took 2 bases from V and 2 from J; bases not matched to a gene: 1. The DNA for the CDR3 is TGCGCCAGCAGCTTAACAGGGGGCAATCAGCCCCAGCATTTT. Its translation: CASSLTGGNQPQHF.

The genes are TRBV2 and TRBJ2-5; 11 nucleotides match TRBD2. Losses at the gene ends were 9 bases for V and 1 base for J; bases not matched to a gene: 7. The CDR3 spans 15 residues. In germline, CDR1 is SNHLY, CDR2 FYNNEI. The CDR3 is CASDGLAGLQETQYF. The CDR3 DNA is TGTGCCAGTGACGGACTAGCGGGTCTCCAAGAGACCCAGTACTTC.

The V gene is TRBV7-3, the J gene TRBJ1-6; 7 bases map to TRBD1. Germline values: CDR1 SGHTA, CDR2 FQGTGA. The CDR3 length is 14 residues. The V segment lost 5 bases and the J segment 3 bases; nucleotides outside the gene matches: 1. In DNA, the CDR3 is TGTGCCAGCAGCCGGGACAGCTATAATTCACCCCTCCACTTT. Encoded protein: CASSRDSYNSPLHF.

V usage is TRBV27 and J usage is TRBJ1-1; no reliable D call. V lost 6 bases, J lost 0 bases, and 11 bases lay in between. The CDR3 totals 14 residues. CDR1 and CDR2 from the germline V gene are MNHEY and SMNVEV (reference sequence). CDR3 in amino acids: CASRQTGMNTEAFF. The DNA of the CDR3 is TGTGCCAGCAGGCAAACCGGGATGAACACTGAAGCTTTCTTT.

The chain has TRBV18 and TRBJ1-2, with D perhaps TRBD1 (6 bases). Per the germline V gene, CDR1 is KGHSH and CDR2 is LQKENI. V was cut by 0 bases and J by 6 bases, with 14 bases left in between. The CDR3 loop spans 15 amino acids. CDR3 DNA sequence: TGTGCCAGCTCACCACCGAGGGTTGGGGGCAATGGCTACACCTTC. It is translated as CASSPPRVGGNGYTF.

CDR3 in amino acids: CASSVGTGGTEAFF. CDR3 bases: TGTGCCAGCAGCGTGGGGACAGGGGGCACTGAAGCTTTCTTT. The rearrangement links TRBV9 to TRBJ1-1; 11 bases align to TRBD1. The CDR3 is 14 residues long. V trimming: 2 bases; J trimming: 4 bases; junction bases outside the gene matches: 1. CDR1 and CDR2 from the germline V gene are SGDLS and YYNGEE. Looking up the rest from reference TRBV9 and TRBJ1-1 gives the full variable domain: DSGVTQTPKHLITATGQRVTLRCSPRSGDLSVYWYQQSLDQGLQFLIQYYNGEERAKGNILERFSAQQFPDLHSELNLSSLELGDSALYFCASSVGTGGTEAFFGQGTRLTVV.

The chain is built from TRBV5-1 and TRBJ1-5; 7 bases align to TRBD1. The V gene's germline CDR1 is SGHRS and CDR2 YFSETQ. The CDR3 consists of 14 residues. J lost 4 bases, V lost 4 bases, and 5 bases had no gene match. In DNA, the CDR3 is TGCGCCAGCAGCCTCGACAGGGAAAATCAGCCCCAGCATTTT. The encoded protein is CASSLDRENQPQHF. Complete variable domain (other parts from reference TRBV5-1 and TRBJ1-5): KAGVTQTPRYLIKTRGQQVTLSCSPISGHRSVSWYQQTPGQGLQFLFEYFSETQRNKGNFPGRFSGRQFSNSRSEMNVSTLELGDSALYLCASSLDRENQPQHFGDGTRLSIL.

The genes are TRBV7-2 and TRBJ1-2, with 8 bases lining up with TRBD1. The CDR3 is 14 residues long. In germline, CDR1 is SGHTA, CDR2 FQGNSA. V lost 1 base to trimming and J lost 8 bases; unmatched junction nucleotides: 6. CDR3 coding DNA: TGTGCCAGCAGCTTAGGGACAGGGTATGAGGGCTACACCTTC. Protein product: CASSLGTGYEGYTF.

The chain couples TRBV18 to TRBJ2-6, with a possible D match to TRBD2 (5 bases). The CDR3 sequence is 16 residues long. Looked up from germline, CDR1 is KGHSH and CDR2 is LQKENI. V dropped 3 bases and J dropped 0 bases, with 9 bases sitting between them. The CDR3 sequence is CASSPRGSSGANVLTF. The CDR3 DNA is TGTGCCAGCTCACCCCGTGGGAGCTCTGGGGCCAACGTCCTGACTTTC.

The CDR3 DNA sequence: TGTGCCAGCAGCCCCACCGGGACAGGGCACGAGCAGTACTTC. Translation: CASSPTGTGHEQYF. This chain uses TRBV6-9 with TRBJ2-7; TRBD1 matches at 9 bases. The CDR3 has 14 residues. V shed 6 bases and J 5 bases; nucleotides not matched to a gene: 8. Looked up from germline, CDR1 is MNHGY and CDR2 is SVAAGI.

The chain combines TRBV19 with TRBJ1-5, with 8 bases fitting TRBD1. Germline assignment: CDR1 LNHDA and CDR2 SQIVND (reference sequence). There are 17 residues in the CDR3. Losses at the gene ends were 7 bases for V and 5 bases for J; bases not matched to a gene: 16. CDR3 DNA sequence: TGTGCCAGTACCTCACAGGGGCAGGGGGCGGGTTATCAGCCCCAGCATTTT. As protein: CASTSQGQGAGYQPQHF.

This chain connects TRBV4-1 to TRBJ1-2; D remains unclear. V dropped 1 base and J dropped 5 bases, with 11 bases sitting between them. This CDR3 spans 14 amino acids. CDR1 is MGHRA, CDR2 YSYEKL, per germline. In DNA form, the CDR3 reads TGCGCCAGCAGCCAAGTCGGACTCCAATATGGCTACACCTTC. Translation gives CASSQVGLQYGYTF.

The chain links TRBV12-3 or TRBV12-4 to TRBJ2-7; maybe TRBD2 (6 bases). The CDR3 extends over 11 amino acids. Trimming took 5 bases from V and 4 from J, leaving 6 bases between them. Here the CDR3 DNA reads TGTGCCAGCAGTGGGGGGTACGAGCAGTACTTC. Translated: CASSGGYEQYF.

CDR3 region: CASSPTYGDFEQYF. CDR3 nucleotides: TGTGCCAGCTCACCAACGTATGGGGACTTCGAGCAGTACTTC. This rearrangement joins TRBV18 to TRBJ2-7; TRBD2 is a possible D gene (6 bases). This CDR3 has 14 amino acids. Germline-derived CDR1 and CDR2 are KGHSH and LQKENI. Trimming shortened V by 2 bases and J by 6 bases, and 14 bases separated the two germline ends.

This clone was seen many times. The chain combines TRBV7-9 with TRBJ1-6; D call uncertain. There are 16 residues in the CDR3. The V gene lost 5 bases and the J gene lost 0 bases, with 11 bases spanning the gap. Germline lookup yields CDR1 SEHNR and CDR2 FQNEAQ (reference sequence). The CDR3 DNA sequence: TGTGCCAGCAGCCCGGGTTCCGGCTCCTATAATTCACCCCTCCACTTT. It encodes CASSPGSGSYNSPLHF.

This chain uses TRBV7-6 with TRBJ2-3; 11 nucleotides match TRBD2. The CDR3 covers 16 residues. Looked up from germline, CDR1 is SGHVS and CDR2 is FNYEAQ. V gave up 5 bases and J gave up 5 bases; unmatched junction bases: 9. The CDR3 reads CASSSQLAGVEDTQYF. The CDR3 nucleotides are TGTGCCAGCAGCAGCCAACTAGCGGGGGTTGAAGATACGCAGTATTTT.